The 3 T cell receptor beta chains in this list originate from one sample, sequenced in a study of technical replicates of blood from a handful of donors. TCRdb's copy holds only in-frame clones and misses some; the assay was immunoSEQ multiplex PCR. This sample has approximately 80,000 clones, with 91% found just once. Sequencing input: T cells isolated from PBMCs. These receptors were collected from a human donor in good health.

This chain joins TRBV9 and TRBJ2-2; unclear D gene. The germline gives CDR1 SGDLS, CDR2 YYNGEE. CDR3 size: 13 residues. Deletions cut 0 bases from V and 5 bases from J, with 5 bases between. The CDR3 bases are TGTGCCAGCAGCGTAGTCGGGACCGGGGAGCTGTTTTTT. Its translation: CASSVVGTGELFF.

The J gene is TRBJ2-3, the V gene TRBV15; 7 bases align to TRBD2. CDR1 LNHNV and CDR2 YYDKDF come from the germline V gene (reference sequence). This CDR3 has 13 residues. Trimming cost V 8 bases and J 5 bases; bases outside gene matches: 7. This CDR3 reads CATRTPGGDTQYF. The CDR3 region has the DNA TGTGCCACCCGGACCCCGGGGGGAGATACGCAGTATTTT. Variable domain in full (rest from reference TRBV15 and TRBJ2-3): DAMVIQNPRYQVTQFGKPVTLSCSQTLNHNVMYWYQQKSSQAPKLLFHYYDKDFNNEADTPDNFQSRRPNTSFCFLDIRSPGLGDTAMYLCATRTPGGDTQYFGPGTRLTVL.

The chain recombines TRBV6-6 with TRBJ1-2; 7 nucleotides agree with TRBD1. This CDR3 contains 12 residues. Germline CDR1 reads MNHNY; CDR2 reads SVGAGI (reference sequence). After removal of 4 bases from V and 7 bases from J, the junction contained 3 bases not matched to a gene. CDR3 sequence reads: CASSFQGGGYTF. CDR3 in DNA: TGTGCCAGCAGTTTTCAGGGGGGTGGCTACACCTTC.